The present entry profiles one TCR beta chain with its context. Antigen specificity is unknown. This entry is derived from a study of cytomegalovirus exposure and HLA in healthy donors. Study overall: Among roughly 180 million T cells, an earlier analysis found roughly 110 million unique TCR beta sequences.

Primers included in the PCR were 60 Vbeta and 13 Jbeta primers. Per the study methods: Later reanalysis found 80 million or so unique TCR beta chains, around 9.9 million of them shared. This table comes from immunoSEQ multiplex PCR, and its TCRdb copy is limited to in-frame clones, with some not included. V, J and clone size were drawn from that table, and D and trimming were deduced from the DNA. Of about 190,000 clones listed, 70% to 90% are singletons. Findings and caveats of the study: What a later analysis showed was that several of the most significant clusters appeared linked to common viral pathogens.

V lost 0 bases, J lost 4 bases, and 7 bases lay in between. CDR3 length: 13 residues. Germline lookup yields CDR1 MNHEY and CDR2 SVGAGI. The receptor was isolated from a woman in her twenties or thirties in good health and CMV-seronegative. The gene calls are TRBV6-5 and TRBJ2-7, with D maybe TRBD2 (5 bases). Source material: PBMCs. The CDR3: CASSYSGSYEQYF. The CDR3 nucleotides are TGTGCCAGCAGTTACTCGGGGAGTTACGAGCAGTACTTC.